This T cell receptor beta chain emerged from a study of T-cell reconstitution after alpha-beta-depleted transplantation in children. CDR1 is LGHDT and CDR2 is YNNKEL in the germline V gene (reference sequence). The CDR3 is made up of 16 amino acids. V trimming: 0 bases; J trimming: 4 bases; junction bases outside the gene matches: 9. Molecular barcoding with unique molecular identifiers was used for the TCRbeta library. TCRdb independently ran MiXCR on the PCR reads; one entry per CDR3 protein. In the table there are roughly 500,000 distinct CDR3 sequences, roughly 33% of which are singletons. The receptor was isolated from a human donor who donated a stem cell graft to a child with aplastic anemia. The material was PBMCs from the stem cell graft donor, obtained from the stem cell graft. The chain carries TRBV3-1 and TRBJ2-7; 7 nucleotides match TRBD2. CDR3 sequence reads: CASSQDSSSGKYEQYF. For the CDR3, the DNA is TGTGCCAGCAGCCAAGATTCCTCCAGCGGGAAATACGAGCAGTACTTC.